This T cell receptor (beta chain) was captured by sequencing in a study of T cells in women clearing cervical HPV infection. V lost 6 bases, J lost 2 bases, and 4 bases stayed unmatched. Germline values: CDR1 MDHEN, CDR2 SYDVKM. The CDR3 is made up of 13 amino acids. Using immunoSEQ multiplex PCR, the repertoire was profiled, and TCRdb retains in-frame clones only, with some absent. Its listing shows some 40,000 clones. On this clone itself: From the germline J gene comes the end of the CDR3, since the read stops 3 residues before it.

The sequenced material came from blood buffy coat. V and J are TRBV28 and TRBJ2-7; 7 nucleotides align to TRBD1. The sequence was obtained from a woman between 18 and 70 years old with a cervical HPV16 infection that either progressed to CIN3+ or cleared (not recorded which). Partial CDR3 DNA: TGTGCCAGCAGGGGACAGTCCACCTACGAG. Its protein is CASRGQSTYE. The CDR3 in full is CASRGQSTYEQYF.